This T cell receptor beta chain derives from a study of blood T cells in healthy people across ages. The study, taken as a whole, reports: Older age coincided with a roughly linear decline in TCR beta diversity per million T cells. A strong correlation was found between TCR beta diversity and the percentage of naive T cells.

Remarks on this clonotype: Its antigen remains unidentified.

Through a sample-barcoded 5' primer and a J-beta primer mix, a second PCR was run for roughly 7 to 11 cycles. TCRdb re-derived calls from the 5' RACE reads in MiXCR, one entry per CDR3 protein. The data hold about 810,000 distinct CDR3 sequences, with under 40% observed a single time. Investigators took about 10 milliliters of peripheral blood from every donor. Germline V gene lookup returns CDR1 DFQATT and CDR2 SNEGSKA (reference sequence). V was pared by 0 bases and J by 7 bases, with 23 bases of the junction left unmatched. The CDR3 is 19 residues long. Sample: blood. V gene TRBV20-1 combines with J gene TRBJ1-2; 7 positions match TRBD1. This sequence originates from a man aged 18 to 35 in good health. The CDR3 DNA reads TGCAGTGCTAGAGATCGGCCTCGCGGTTGGGACAGCGGACTGCTTGGCTACACCTTC. Protein sequence: CSARDRPRGWDSGLLGYTF.